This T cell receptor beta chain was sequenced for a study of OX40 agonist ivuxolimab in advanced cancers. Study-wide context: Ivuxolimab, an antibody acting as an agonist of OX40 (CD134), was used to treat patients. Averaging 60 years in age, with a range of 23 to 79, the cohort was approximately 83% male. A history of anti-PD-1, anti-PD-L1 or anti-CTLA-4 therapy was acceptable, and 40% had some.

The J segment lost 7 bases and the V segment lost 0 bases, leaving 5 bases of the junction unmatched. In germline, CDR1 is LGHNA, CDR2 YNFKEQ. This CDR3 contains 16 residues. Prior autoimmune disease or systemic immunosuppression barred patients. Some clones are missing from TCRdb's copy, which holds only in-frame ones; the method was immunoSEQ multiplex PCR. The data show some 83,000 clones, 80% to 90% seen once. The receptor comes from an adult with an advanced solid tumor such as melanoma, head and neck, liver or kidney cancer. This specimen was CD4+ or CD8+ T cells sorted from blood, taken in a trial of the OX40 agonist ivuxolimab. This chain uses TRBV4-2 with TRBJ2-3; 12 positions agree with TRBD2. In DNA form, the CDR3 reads TGTGCCAGCAGCCAAGATCCTAGCGGGGGGGTGTATACGCAGTATTTT. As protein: CASSQDPSGGVYTQYF.